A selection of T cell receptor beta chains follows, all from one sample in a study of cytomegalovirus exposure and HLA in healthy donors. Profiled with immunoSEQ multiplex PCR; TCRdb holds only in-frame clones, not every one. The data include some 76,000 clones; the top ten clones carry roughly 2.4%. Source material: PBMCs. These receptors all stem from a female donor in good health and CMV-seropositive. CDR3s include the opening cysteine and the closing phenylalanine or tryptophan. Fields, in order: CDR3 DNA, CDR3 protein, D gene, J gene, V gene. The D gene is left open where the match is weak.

cdr3_nt: TGTGCCAGCTCACCACCAGCGGGAGTGGTAGAGAACCAGTACTTC
cdr3_aa: CASSPPAGVVENQYF
d_call: TRBD2
j_call: TRBJ2-5
v_call: TRBV18

cdr3_nt: TGTGCCAGCAGCTTGGGTCCGGGAGGACTGGAGACCCAGTACTTC
cdr3_aa: CASSLGPGGLETQYF
d_call: TRBD2
j_call: TRBJ2-5
v_call: TRBV5-4

cdr3_nt: TGCGCCAGCAGCCAGGGACAGGCCCAGTCCTACGAGCAGTACTTC
cdr3_aa: CASSQGQAQSYEQYF
d_call: TRBD1
j_call: TRBJ2-7
v_call: TRBV5-1

cdr3_nt: TGTGTCTCTACCGGGGCAGGGGCGGCAGATACGCAGTATTTT
cdr3_aa: CVSTGAGAADTQYF
d_call: -
j_call: TRBJ2-3
v_call: TRBV28

cdr3_nt: TGTGCCAGCAGCCAACAGGGCGAACTGACTGTCGAGCAGTACTTC
cdr3_aa: CASSQQGELTVEQYF
d_call: -
j_call: TRBJ2-7
v_call: TRBV7-3

cdr3_nt: TGTGCCAGCGGGGCCCAGCAGGGGGTAATTGGAAACACCATATATTTT
cdr3_aa: CASGAQQGVIGNTIYF
d_call: TRBD1
j_call: TRBJ1-3
v_call: TRBV6-6

cdr3_nt: TGTGCCTGGAGTGATAGTATCACGCAGTATTTT
cdr3_aa: CAWSDSITQYF
d_call: -
j_call: TRBJ2-3
v_call: TRBV30

cdr3_nt: TGCAGCGTTGAAGATCAGAAACAGATGGGCTACGAGCAGTACTTC
cdr3_aa: CSVEDQKQMGYEQYF
d_call: -
j_call: TRBJ2-7
v_call: TRBV29-1

cdr3_nt: TGTGCCAGCAGCCAAGGGGACAGGGATCCCTACAATGAGCAGTTCTTC
cdr3_aa: CASSQGDRDPYNEQFF
d_call: TRBD1
j_call: TRBJ2-1
v_call: TRBV4-2

cdr3_nt: TGTGCCAGCAGCTTAGCGAGCGGGTCTCTGAACACTGAAGCTTTCTTT
cdr3_aa: CASSLASGSLNTEAFF
d_call: -
j_call: TRBJ1-1
v_call: TRBV7-2

cdr3_nt: TGTGCCAGCAGTCTCGACAGGGCCCTGAACACTGAAGCTTTCTTT
cdr3_aa: CASSLDRALNTEAFF
d_call: TRBD1
j_call: TRBJ1-1
v_call: TRBV6-5

cdr3_nt: TGCAGCGTCCTTCCTATGAGACACATGAACACTGAAGCTTTCTTT
cdr3_aa: CSVLPMRHMNTEAFF
d_call: -
j_call: TRBJ1-1
v_call: TRBV29-1

cdr3_nt: TGTGCCAGCAGCTTAGTGGGCAGGGGCTACGAGCAGTACTTC
cdr3_aa: CASSLVGRGYEQYF
d_call: -
j_call: TRBJ2-7
v_call: TRBV7-9

cdr3_nt: TGTGCCAGCAGCTCCCCCGGCGGACTAGCGAGGGAGCTGTTTTTT
cdr3_aa: CASSSPGGLARELFF
d_call: TRBD2
j_call: TRBJ2-2
v_call: TRBV11-2

cdr3_nt: TGTGCCAGCAGTGAACCCATAACTAATGAAAAACTGTTTTTT
cdr3_aa: CASSEPITNEKLFF
d_call: -
j_call: TRBJ1-4
v_call: TRBV6-1

cdr3_nt: TGCGCCAGCAGCTTGGCCGGAGCGCAAGAGACCCAGTACTTC
cdr3_aa: CASSLAGAQETQYF
d_call: -
j_call: TRBJ2-5
v_call: TRBV5-1

cdr3_nt: TGTGCCACCCGGGGGGCGGGAGGTATCTTTGATACGCAGTATTTT
cdr3_aa: CATRGAGGIFDTQYF
d_call: TRBD2
j_call: TRBJ2-3
v_call: TRBV2

cdr3_nt: TGCAGCGTCCGCACCGGGACAGCTAAGGGCTACACCTTC
cdr3_aa: CSVRTGTAKGYTF
d_call: TRBD1
j_call: TRBJ1-2
v_call: TRBV29-1

cdr3_nt: TGTGCCAGCAGCTTGCTAGATCAGCCCCAGCATTTT
cdr3_aa: CASSLLDQPQHF
d_call: -
j_call: TRBJ1-5
v_call: TRBV7-9

cdr3_nt: TGCGCCAGCAGTCGGGACAGTGCCGTTTACGAGCAGTACTTC
cdr3_aa: CASSRDSAVYEQYF
d_call: TRBD1
j_call: TRBJ2-7
v_call: TRBV10-1

cdr3_nt: TGTGCCAGCAGCATAGGGGCGGGGGGGTTCACAGATACGCAGTATTTT
cdr3_aa: CASSIGAGGFTDTQYF
d_call: TRBD2
j_call: TRBJ2-3
v_call: TRBV11-2

cdr3_nt: TGTGCCAGTATTCCCTCGGCGAACACCGGGGAGCTGTTTTTT
cdr3_aa: CASIPSANTGELFF
d_call: -
j_call: TRBJ2-2
v_call: TRBV19

cdr3_nt: TGTGCCAGCAGGGGGGGACAGGGAGGAACTGAAGCTTTCTTT
cdr3_aa: CASRGGQGGTEAFF
d_call: TRBD1
j_call: TRBJ1-1
v_call: TRBV28

cdr3_nt: TGCGCCAGCAGCGACGGACAGGGGTATACCGGGGAGCTGTTTTTT
cdr3_aa: CASSDGQGYTGELFF
d_call: TRBD1
j_call: TRBJ2-2
v_call: TRBV5-1

cdr3_nt: TGTGCCAGCAGTCTCCCGCTGGGGGGAAGGGAGACCCAGTACTTC
cdr3_aa: CASSLPLGGRETQYF
d_call: -
j_call: TRBJ2-5
v_call: TRBV11-2

cdr3_nt: TGTGCCACCCGAGGGAAGGGTGGAACTGAAGCTTTCTTT
cdr3_aa: CATRGKGGTEAFF
d_call: -
j_call: TRBJ1-1
v_call: TRBV10-3

cdr3_nt: TGTGCCAGCAGTTTAGATGCAGGACTTTGGGGCTACACCTTC
cdr3_aa: CASSLDAGLWGYTF
d_call: -
j_call: TRBJ1-2
v_call: TRBV28

cdr3_nt: TGTGCCAGCAGTTTAAGGGGCATAGAATTCCCTGAAGCTTTCTTT
cdr3_aa: CASSLRGIEFPEAFF
d_call: -
j_call: TRBJ1-1
v_call: TRBV28

cdr3_nt: TGTGCCATCAGTGAGTCCAGCGGAAGAAAGTACTTC
cdr3_aa: CAISESSGRKYF
d_call: -
j_call: TRBJ2-7
v_call: TRBV10-3

cdr3_nt: TGTGCCAGCAGTCCACCTCCACTAGCGGCCCCCTACGAGCAGTACTTC
cdr3_aa: CASSPPPLAAPYEQYF
d_call: TRBD2
j_call: TRBJ2-7
v_call: TRBV27

cdr3_nt: TGCGCCAGGTACTCTGGCTACACCTTC
cdr3_aa: CARYSGYTF
d_call: -
j_call: TRBJ1-2
v_call: TRBV23-1